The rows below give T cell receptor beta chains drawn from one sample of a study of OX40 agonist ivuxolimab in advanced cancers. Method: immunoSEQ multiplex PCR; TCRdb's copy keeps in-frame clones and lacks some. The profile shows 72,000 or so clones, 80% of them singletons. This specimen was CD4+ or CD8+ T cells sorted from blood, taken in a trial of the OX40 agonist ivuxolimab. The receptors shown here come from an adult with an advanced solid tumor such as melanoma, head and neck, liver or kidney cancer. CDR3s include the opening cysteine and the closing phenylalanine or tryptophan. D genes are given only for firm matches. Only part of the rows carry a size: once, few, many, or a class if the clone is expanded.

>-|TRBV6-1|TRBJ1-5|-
TGTGCCAGCAGTGAAGCTTCTGCCCAGCCCCAGCATTTT
CASSEASAQPQHF
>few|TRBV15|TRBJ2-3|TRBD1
TGTGCCACCAGCAGAGTTGACAGGGGGCCGACAGATACGCAGTATTTT
CATSRVDRGPTDTQYF
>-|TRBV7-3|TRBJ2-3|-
TGTGCCAGCAGCCCCGGGACTAGCACAGATACGCAGTATTTT
CASSPGTSTDTQYF
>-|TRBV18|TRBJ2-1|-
TGTGCCAGCTCACCACCGGGGCTCCGAGGAAACAATGAGCAGTTCTTC
CASSPPGLRGNNEQFF
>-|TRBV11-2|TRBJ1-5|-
TGTGCCAGCAGCGGACATCAGAATCAGCCCCAGCATTTT
CASSGHQNQPQHF
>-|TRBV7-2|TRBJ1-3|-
TGTGCCAGCAGCTTCAAGGGAGTCTCTGGAAACACCATATATTTT
CASSFKGVSGNTIYF
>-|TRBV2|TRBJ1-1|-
TGTGCCACCATCGGGCTTTCCGCTGGCGCTGAAGCTTTCTTT
CATIGLSAGAEAFF
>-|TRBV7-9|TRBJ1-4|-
TGTGCCAGCAGCTTAGTCAACCTAGGGGTCGGGAATGAAAAACTGTTTTTT
CASSLVNLGVGNEKLFF
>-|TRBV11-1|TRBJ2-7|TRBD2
TGTGCCAGCAGCCCGGGAGGTCGGTACGAGCAGTACTTC
CASSPGGRYEQYF
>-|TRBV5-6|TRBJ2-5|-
TGTGCCAGCAGCTTCCGGGACCCACAAGAGACCCAGTACTTC
CASSFRDPQETQYF
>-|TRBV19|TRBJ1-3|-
TGTGCCAGTAAGTCTGCCGAGGGGAACACCATATATTTT
CASKSAEGNTIYF
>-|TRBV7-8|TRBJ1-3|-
TGTGCCAGCAGTTCGACAGAGCCTTTCTCTGGAAACACCATATATTTT
CASSSTEPFSGNTIYF
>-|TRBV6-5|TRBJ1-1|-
TGTGCCAGCAGCCCCCCCCCATCAAGGAACACTGAAGCTTTCTTT
CASSPPPSRNTEAFF
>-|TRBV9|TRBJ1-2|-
TGTGCCAGCAGCGTAGAAGGGGGAGGTGGCTACACCTTC
CASSVEGGGGYTF
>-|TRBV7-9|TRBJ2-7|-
TGTGCCAGCAGCTACGGACGGCCCTCCGAGCAGTACTTC
CASSYGRPSEQYF
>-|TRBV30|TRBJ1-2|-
TGTGCCCTCAGTGGCAGCCTCTATGGCTACACCTTC
CALSGSLYGYTF
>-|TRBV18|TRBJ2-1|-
TGTGCCAGCTCACCAGTGGGGGGGGCGTTAAACAATGAGCAGTTCTTC
CASSPVGGALNNEQFF
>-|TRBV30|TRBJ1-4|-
TGTGCCTGGAGCGACTTTGCAACTAATGAAAAACTGTTTTTT
CAWSDFATNEKLFF
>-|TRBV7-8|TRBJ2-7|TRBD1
TGTGCCAGCAGCACAATACGGACAGGGGGTGGCGAGCAGTACTTC
CASSTIRTGGGEQYF